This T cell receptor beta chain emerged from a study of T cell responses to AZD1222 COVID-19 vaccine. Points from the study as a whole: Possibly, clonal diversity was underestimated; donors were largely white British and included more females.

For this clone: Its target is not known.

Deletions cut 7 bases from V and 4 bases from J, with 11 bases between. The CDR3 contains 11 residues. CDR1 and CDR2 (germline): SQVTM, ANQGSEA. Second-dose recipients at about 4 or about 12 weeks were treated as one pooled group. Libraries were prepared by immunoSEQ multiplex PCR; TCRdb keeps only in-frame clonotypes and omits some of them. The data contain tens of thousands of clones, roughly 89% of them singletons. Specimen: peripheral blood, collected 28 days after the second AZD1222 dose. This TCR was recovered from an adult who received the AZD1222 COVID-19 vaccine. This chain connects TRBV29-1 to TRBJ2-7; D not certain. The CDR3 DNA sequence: TGCAGCGCCCTAACCGGGTACGAGCAGTACGTC. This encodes CSALTGYEQYV.